This T cell receptor beta chain was retrieved from a study of shared clonotypes between healthy human individuals. Study-level information: The study drew on two women and three men aged 18 to 49 as donors.

Findings and limits, study-wide: The sharing of 5% to 6.5% of naive CD4 clonotypes was seen across a few donors.

This table comes from immunoSEQ multiplex PCR, and its TCRdb copy is limited to in-frame clones, with some not included. The sample has about 2.4 million clones, over 85% seen once. About this clone: Its antigen is undetermined.

CD4+ cells yielded CD45RA+ naive and CD45RA-negative memory subsets. V was trimmed by 4 bases and J by 7 bases, leaving 14 bases between them. This CDR3 is built from 12 residues. CDR1 is SQVTM and CDR2 is ANQGSEA in the germline V gene. The receptor was isolated from a man younger than 30 in good health. Some clones in this sample may be carry-over from other donors' samples. Sequencing was done on a sample of naive CD4+ T cells from PBMCs. Described subset: CD45RA+ positively selected. This rearrangement joins TRBV29-1 to TRBJ2-7, with D uncertain. DNA of the CDR3: TGCAGCGTTGCCGGGCCCACGAATGAGCAGTACTTC. Translation gives CSVAGPTNEQYF.